This entry lists 24 T cell receptor beta chains sequenced from one sample in a study of shared clonotypes between healthy human individuals. TCRdb's table, derived via immunoSEQ multiplex PCR, lists solely in-frame clones and lacks some. The sample contains some 900,000 clones, 70% to 85% of which appear only once. The sequencing input was memory CD4+ T cells sorted from blood. The subset: CD45RA-negative fraction. These receptors were collected from a man aged 18-30 years in good health.

This clone has a single count. This chain connects TRBV6-1 to TRBJ1-3, with D unresolved. Trimming took off 2 bases at V and 4 bases at J, with 3 bases between the two ends. CDR3 length equals 12 residues. The germline gives CDR1 MNHNS, CDR2 SASEGT. The CDR3 reads CASSEQGNTIYF. CDR3 nucleotides: TGTGCCAGCAGTGAACAGGGAAACACCATATATTTT.

This chain joins TRBV7-2 and TRBJ2-1; 11 bases are a match to TRBD2. CDR1 and CDR2 from the germline V gene are SGHTA and FQGNSA. CDR3 length: 15 residues. J lost 12 bases, V lost 1 base, and 8 bases had no gene match. For the CDR3, the DNA is TGTGCCAGCAGCTTAGGGACAACTAGCGGGAGAAGGCAGTTCTTC. Translation: CASSLGTTSGRRQFF.

The chain employs TRBV28 and TRBJ2-2; unclear D gene. This CDR3 is 15 amino acids long. Per germline, CDR1 MDHEN and CDR2 SYDVKM. Trimming cost V 5 bases and J 5 bases, with 15 bases left between them. The CDR3 nucleotides are TGTGCCAGCAGTCGGAAGAGCTATGTGACCGGGGAGCTGTTTTTT. Amino acid sequence: CASSRKSYVTGELFF.

The chain has TRBV6-6 and TRBJ2-1, with TRBD2 as a possible D gene (6 bases). CDR1 and CDR2 (germline): MNHNY, SVGAGI (reference sequence). The CDR3 has 14 residues. V dropped 5 bases and J dropped 6 bases, with 14 bases sitting between them. Here the CDR3 DNA reads TGTGCCAGCAGTCGGATGGGGACTCGCAATGAGCAGTTCTTC. It translates to CASSRMGTRNEQFF.

The rearrangement joins TRBV6-5 to TRBJ1-2; weak D call: TRBD1 (6 bases). Per the germline V gene, CDR1 is MNHEY and CDR2 is SVGAGI. The V end lost 6 bases, the J end lost 3 bases, and 11 bases lay between the germline ends. This CDR3 is 13 amino acids long. The DNA for the CDR3 is TGTGCCAGCAGCCCCAGGACAGACTATGGCTACACCTTC. Protein sequence: CASSPRTDYGYTF.

About this clone itself: This CDR3 is also generated by other DNA sequences in the sample. J is TRBJ2-7 and V is TRBV4-3; D is unclear. The V and J ends lost 0 bases and 1 base respectively, with 7 bases between them. CDR3 size: 14 residues. Germline lookup yields CDR1 LGHNA and CDR2 YSLEER. CDR3 residues: CASSQDPGSYEQYF. The CDR3 bases are TGCGCCAGCAGCCAAGATCCCGGGTCCTACGAGCAGTACTTC.

This clone is a singleton in its sample. CDR3 in amino acids: CASSSKGGGHYGYTF. DNA of the CDR3: TGTGCCAGCAGTTCCAAGGGAGGAGGTCACTATGGCTACACCTTC. The genes are TRBV6-5 and TRBJ1-2, with D uncertain. The CDR3 is made up of 15 amino acids. From germline, CDR1 is MNHEY and CDR2 SVGAGI. Trimming took off 4 bases at V and 3 bases at J, with 15 bases between the two ends.

CDR3 nucleotides: TGTGCCAGCAGCGTGGGACTGTACAAGGACTCCTATAATTCACCCCTCCACTTT. Its protein product is CASSVGLYKDSYNSPLHF. The chain uses TRBV11-2 and TRBJ1-6; weak D call: TRBD1 (5 bases). V shed 5 bases and J shed 0 bases, with 17 bases lying between them. The CDR3 runs 18 residues. Germline V gives CDR1 SGHAT, CDR2 FQNNGV.

The chain has TRBV11-2 and TRBJ1-6; 10 bases match TRBD1. The CDR3 length is 19 residues. The germline CDR1 and CDR2 sequences are SGHAT and FQNNGV. The V segment lost 1 base and the J segment 3 bases; nucleotides outside the gene matches: 9. The CDR3 is CASSLVKDRGFDYNSPLHF. The CDR3 DNA sequence: TGTGCCAGCAGCTTAGTGAAGGACAGGGGGTTTGACTATAATTCACCCCTCCACTTT.

The chain combines TRBV5-1 with TRBJ1-3, with D possibly being TRBD1 (6 bases). Germline-derived CDR1 and CDR2 are SGHRS and YFSETQ. This CDR3 has 16 amino acids. V shed 4 bases and J shed 1 base, with 15 bases lying between them. The CDR3: CASSPLGGISGNTIYF. CDR3 nucleotide sequence: TGCGCCAGCAGCCCCCTAGGGGGGATATCTGGAAACACCATATATTTT.

This sequence joins TRBV5-1 and TRBJ2-5, with 10 bases identical to TRBD2. V shed 4 bases, J shed 1 base, and the junction held 4 bases outside the gene matches. Per germline, CDR1 SGHRS and CDR2 YFSETQ. The CDR3 loop spans 15 amino acids. The CDR3 here is CASSGGLAVQETQYF. The DNA for the CDR3 is TGCGCCAGCAGCGGAGGACTAGCGGTCCAAGAGACCCAGTACTTC.

The chain couples TRBV6-1 to TRBJ2-2; 10 bases fit TRBD2. V was clipped by 7 bases and J by 2 bases; unmatched bases: 4. The CDR3 totals 15 residues. Looked up from germline, CDR1 is MNHNS and CDR2 is SASEGT. CDR3: CASTLAGGNTGELFF. The CDR3 DNA is TGTGCCAGCACTTTAGCGGGAGGCAACACCGGGGAGCTGTTTTTT.

On this clone: One end of the junction varies from germline; a read error may be responsible. V usage is TRBV18 and J usage is TRBJ1-1; a possible D gene is TRBD1 (6 bases). The CDR3 has 13 residues. Germline CDR1 is KGHSH and CDR2 is LQKENI. CDR3 amino acids: CASSLLRDTEAFF. DNA of the CDR3: TGTGCCAGCTCACTTCTCCGGGACACCGAAGCTTTCTTT.

The chain has TRBV5-1 and TRBJ2-7; possibly TRBD1 for D (6 bases). The length of the CDR3 is 13 residues. The germline CDR1 and CDR2 sequences are SGHRS and YFSETQ. V was trimmed by 9 bases and J by 2 bases, leaving 15 bases between them. CDR3 DNA: TGCGCCACCCGCCCCAGGGACACCTACGAGCAGTACTTC. Its protein product is CATRPRDTYEQYF.

V is TRBV7-3 and J is TRBJ1-6; D is ambiguous. Germline V gene lookup returns CDR1 SGHTA and CDR2 FQGTGA. V was clipped by 3 bases and J by 7 bases, with 4 bases between them. The CDR3 loop spans 12 amino acids. DNA of the CDR3: TGTGCCAGCAGCTTTCCGAATTCACCCCTCCACTTT. Protein: CASSFPNSPLHF. Variable domain in full (rest from reference TRBV7-3 and TRBJ1-6): GAGVSQTPSNKVTEKGKYVELRCDPISGHTALYWYRQSLGQGPEFLIYFQGTGAADDSGLPNDRFFAVRPEGSVSTLKIQRTERGDSAVYLCASSFPNSPLHFGNGTRLTVT.

The chain combines TRBV29-1 with TRBJ2-2, with D possibly TRBD1 on 5 matching bases. In germline, CDR1 is SQVTM, CDR2 ANQGSEA. The CDR3 covers 12 residues. V was clipped by 7 bases and J by 2 bases, with 8 bases between them. CDR3 sequence reads: CSGGHNTGELFF. CDR3 bases: TGCAGCGGCGGACATAACACCGGGGAGCTGTTTTTT.

In its sample, this clone was seen once. The chain combines TRBV11-2 with TRBJ2-5; 13 bases line up with TRBD2. The V and J ends lost 6 bases and 5 bases, in that order; junction bases with no gene match: 9. The CDR3 length is 16 residues. Germline V gene sequence: CDR1 SGHAT, CDR2 FQNNGV. CDR3 bases: TGTGCCAGCAGTACCGGGACTAGCGGGGCCAGTGAGACCCAGTACTTC. The encoded protein is CASSTGTSGASETQYF. The variable domain in full, with the rest retrieved from reference TRBV11-2 and TRBJ2-5, is EAGVAQSPRYKIIEKRQSVAFWCNPISGHATLYWYQQILGQGPKLLIQFQNNGVVDDSQLPKDRFSAERLKGVDSTLKIQPAKLEDSAVYLCASSTGTSGASETQYFGPGTRLLVL.

This clone was observed a few times. This chain connects TRBV6-6 to TRBJ2-7; perhaps TRBD1 as D (5 bases). Trimming took 6 bases from V and 4 from J, leaving 13 bases between them. The CDR3 spans 13 residues. Germline values: CDR1 MNHNY, CDR2 SVGAGI (reference sequence). This CDR3 reads CASRTGAQYEQYF. In DNA form, the CDR3 reads TGTGCCAGCAGAACAGGAGCTCAGTACGAGCAGTACTTC.

The chain is built from TRBV4-1 and TRBJ1-3; TRBD1 matches at 8 bases. There are 15 residues in the CDR3. Germline loops: CDR1 MGHRA, CDR2 YSYEKL. V lost 4 bases and J lost 4; bases outside the gene matches: 6. CDR3: CASSLGGQGGNTIYF. DNA of the CDR3: TGCGCCAGCAGCCTTGGTGGACAGGGCGGAAACACCATATATTTT.

This clone was seen repeatedly, ten times or more. The gene calls are TRBV2 and TRBJ1-5; D is ambiguous. V was cut by 2 bases and J by 4 bases, with 12 bases left in between. In germline, CDR1 is SNHLY, CDR2 FYNNEI. The CDR3 contains 15 residues. This CDR3 reads CASSETGVGNQPQHF. The CDR3 DNA reads TGTGCCAGCAGTGAAACGGGAGTTGGGAATCAGCCCCAGCATTTT.

This clone was picked up one time. This chain uses TRBV25-1 with TRBJ1-1; D not resolved. Trimming shortened V by 4 bases and J by 1 base, and 13 bases separated the two germline ends. The CDR3 extends over 15 amino acids. Germline values: CDR1 MGHDK, CDR2 SYGVNS. In DNA, the CDR3 is TGTGCCAGCAGTGGGGGTGGACGGCGGAACACTGAAGCTTTCTTT. This sequence encodes CASSGGGRRNTEAFF. The entire variable domain, with the rest obtained from reference TRBV25-1 and TRBJ1-1, is as follows: EADIYQTPRYLVIGTGKKITLECSQTMGHDKMYWYQQDPGMELHLIHYSYGVNSTEKGDLSSESTVSRIRTEHFPLTLESARPSHTSQYLCASSGGGRRNTEAFFGQGTRLTVV.

The chain recombines TRBV2 with TRBJ2-1, with D possibly being TRBD2 (5 bases). The CDR3 runs to 15 residues. The V gene lost 2 bases and the J gene lost 0 bases, with 8 bases spanning the gap. CDR1 and CDR2 (germline): SNHLY, FYNNEI. The chain's CDR3 is CASSEQRSSYNEQFF. In DNA, the CDR3 is TGTGCCAGCAGTGAACAGCGGAGCTCCTACAATGAGCAGTTCTTC. Filled out from reference TRBV2 and TRBJ2-1, the complete variable domain reads EPEVTQTPSHQVTQMGQEVILRCVPISNHLYFYWYRQILGQKVEFLVSFYNNEISEKSEIFDDQFSVERPDGSNFTLKIRSTKLEDSAMYFCASSEQRSSYNEQFFGPGTRLTVL.

The chain has TRBV30 and TRBJ1-3, with TRBD1 identical over 7 bases. The CDR3 consists of 15 residues. Trimming cost V 4 bases and J 0 bases; bases outside gene matches: 6. CDR1 and CDR2 from the germline V gene are GTSNPN and SVGIG (reference sequence). The CDR3 nucleotides are TGTGCCTGGAAACGGGACAGTTACTCTGGAAACACCATATATTTT. Amino acid sequence: CAWKRDSYSGNTIYF.

The rearrangement uses TRBV6-4 and TRBJ2-3; 8 bases are shared with TRBD2. Germline CDR1 is MRHNA and CDR2 is SNTAGT. Trimming at V came to 4 bases and at J to 4 bases, leaving 7 bases not matched to a gene. The CDR3 consists of 15 residues. CDR3 nucleotides: TGTGCCAGCAGTGCTCTCTACGGGGGGGCAGATACGCAGTATTTT. It specifies CASSALYGGADTQYF.